Listed here are 10 T cell receptor beta chains from one sample, sequenced in a study of T cell changes during pregnancy in multiple sclerosis. The assay was immunoSEQ multiplex PCR, and TCRdb's table has in-frame clones only and misses some. The sample lists under 70,000 clones, about 90% seen once, with 0.49% in the top ten. The material was CD4+ T cells from peripheral blood mononuclear cells, obtained after pregnancy. The receptor set was obtained from a female donor in good health, enrolled as a control in a pregnancy study.

This CDR3 reads CASRSRGGGYGYTF. Written as DNA, the CDR3 is TGTGCCAGCAGGTCCCGAGGGGGGGGCTATGGCTACACCTTC. The genes are TRBV6-5 and TRBJ1-2; TRBD1 is a possible D gene (6 bases). Trimming took 6 bases from V and 4 from J, leaving 15 bases between them. CDR3 length equals 14 residues. CDR1 MNHEY and CDR2 SVGAGI come from the germline V gene.

Only one count was recorded for this clone. This chain's CDR3 is CASSPLAGMAREQFF. The DNA for the CDR3 is TGTGCCAGCAGCCCCCTAGCGGGCATGGCGCGAGAGCAGTTCTTC. V is TRBV6-5 and J is TRBJ2-1, with 8 bases lining up with TRBD2. Germline CDR1 MNHEY, CDR2 SVGAGI. The CDR3 is 15 amino acids. Germline trimming cut 6 bases from V and 10 bases from J; bases unmatched to any gene: 14.

The V gene is TRBV19, the J gene TRBJ2-1; TRBD2 aligns across 7 bases. The germline V gene has CDR1 LNHDA and CDR2 SQIVND (reference sequence). V was pared by 6 bases and J by 3 bases, with 2 bases of the junction left unmatched. The CDR3 has 13 residues. The CDR3 loop is CASRAGVYNEQFF. CDR3 DNA sequence: TGTGCCAGTAGGGCGGGGGTCTACAATGAGCAGTTCTTC.

The J gene is TRBJ2-2, the V gene TRBV5-6, with TRBD1 identical over 10 bases. The trim removed 1 base at V and 7 bases at J, leaving 10 bases unmatched. Germline assignment: CDR1 SGHDT and CDR2 YYEEEE. The CDR3 contains 17 residues. CDR3 nucleotide sequence: TGTGCCAGCAGCTTGCCGGGACAGGGGATTCGAGGCGGGGAGCTGTTTTTT. Translation gives CASSLPGQGIRGGELFF.

The gene calls are TRBV18 and TRBJ1-1; 9 bases align to TRBD1. The V gene end was trimmed by 2 bases and the J gene end by 7 bases; junction bases not matched to a gene: 8. The CDR3 extends over 15 amino acids. CDR1 is KGHSH and CDR2 is LQKENI in the germline V gene. CDR3 protein: CASSPFNMDRGEAFF. The CDR3 nucleotides are TGTGCCAGCTCACCATTCAATATGGACAGGGGTGAAGCTTTCTTT. Full variable domain (remainder filled in from reference TRBV18 and TRBJ1-1): NAGVMQNPRHLVRRRGQEARLRCSPMKGHSHVYWYRQLPEEGLKFMVYLQKENIIDESGMPKERFSAEFPKEGPSILRIQQVVRGDSAAYFCASSPFNMDRGEAFFGQGTRLTVV.

The rearrangement uses TRBV2 and TRBJ1-5, with TRBD1 identical over 7 bases. Germline trimming cut 3 bases from V and 2 bases from J; bases unmatched to any gene: 1. Germline loops: CDR1 SNHLY, CDR2 FYNNEI. This CDR3 contains 14 residues. This chain's CDR3 is CASSDDRGNQPQHF. CDR3 nucleotides: TGTGCCAGCAGTGATGACAGGGGCAATCAGCCCCAGCATTTT.

V usage is TRBV21-1 and J usage is TRBJ1-1. TRBV21-1 is an annotated pseudogene. The CDR3 covers 13 residues. DNA for the CDR3: TGTGCCAGCCTATATATTGTGAACACTGAAGCTTTCTTT. It translates to CASLYIVNTEAFF.

V and J are TRBV2 and TRBJ1-2, with D perhaps TRBD1 (6 bases). Per the germline V gene, CDR1 is SNHLY and CDR2 is FYNNEI. The CDR3 is made up of 15 amino acids. V lost 6 bases to trimming and J lost 2 bases, with 16 bases between them. The CDR3 is CASRNPGQRNYGYTF. The DNA of the CDR3 is TGTGCCAGCAGGAATCCGGGACAACGAAACTATGGCTACACCTTC.

V gene TRBV2 combines with J gene TRBJ2-7; perhaps TRBD1 as D (6 bases). Germline V gene data show CDR1 as SNHLY and CDR2 as FYNNEI. Trimming stripped 6 bases from V and 0 bases from J, with 12 bases between. This CDR3 is 14 amino acids long. CDR3 loop: CASSFGQNSYEQYF. CDR3 sequence (DNA): TGTGCCAGCAGCTTTGGACAGAACTCCTACGAGCAGTACTTC.

The rearrangement links TRBV6-1 to TRBJ1-1, with D possibly TRBD1 on 5 matching bases. Trimming left V 3 bases short and J 1 base short, with 9 bases between. Germline V gene lookup returns CDR1 MNHNS and CDR2 SASEGT. The CDR3 is 14 residues long. CDR3 amino acids: CASSEGPTNTEAFF. In nucleotides, the CDR3 is TGTGCCAGCAGTGAGGGGCCCACGAACACTGAAGCTTTCTTT.